This T cell receptor (beta chain) was captured in a study of blood T cell repertoires in COVID-19. In the source study's methods: Amplification of reference gene primers was used by the study to estimate nucleated cell counts. Clones were read by immunoSEQ multiplex PCR, and TCRdb kept only the in-frame ones, dropping some. For V, J and clone size, that table is used; D and trimming come from the DNA. The data hold under 200,000 clones, with about 85% observed a single time. The germline gives CDR1 SEHNR, CDR2 FQNEAQ (reference sequence). V gave up 8 bases and J gave up 10 bases; unmatched junction bases: 10. This CDR3 spans 13 amino acids.

The sequencing sample was made of peripheral blood. The clonotype was recovered from a woman of 80 years or more with acute or convalescent COVID-19. The chain links TRBV7-9 to TRBJ1-5; 8 bases line up with TRBD1. CDR3 coding DNA: TGTGCCAGCGGACTGACAGGGGATGGACCCCAGCATTTT. It yields the protein CASGLTGDGPQHF.